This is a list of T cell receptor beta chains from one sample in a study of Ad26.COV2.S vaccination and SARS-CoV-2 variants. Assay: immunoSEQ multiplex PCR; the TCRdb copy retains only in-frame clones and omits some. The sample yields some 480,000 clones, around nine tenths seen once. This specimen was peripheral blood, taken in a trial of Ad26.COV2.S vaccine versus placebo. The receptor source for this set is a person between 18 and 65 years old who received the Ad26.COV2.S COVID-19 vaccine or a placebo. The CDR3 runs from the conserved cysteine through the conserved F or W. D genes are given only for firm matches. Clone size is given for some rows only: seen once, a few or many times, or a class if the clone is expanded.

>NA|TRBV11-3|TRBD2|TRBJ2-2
TGTGCCAGCAGCGCAAGGGGAACTAGCGGGAAGGGAGGGGAGCTGTTTTTT
CASSARGTSGKGGELFF
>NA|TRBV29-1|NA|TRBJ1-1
TGCAGCGTTGAAGGGGTGAACACTGAAGCTTTCTTT
CSVEGVNTEAFF
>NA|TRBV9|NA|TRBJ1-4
TGTGCCAGCAGCGTAGGGACAGCAACTAATGAAAAACTGTTTTTT
CASSVGTATNEKLFF
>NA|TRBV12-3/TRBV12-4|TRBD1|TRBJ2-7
TGTGCCTCAGGGGGCTACGAGCAGTACTTC
CASGGYEQYF
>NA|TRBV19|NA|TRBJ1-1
TGTGCCAGTAGTATAGATCTAGGCTTGAACACTGAAGCTTTCTTT
CASSIDLGLNTEAFF
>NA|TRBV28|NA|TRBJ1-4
TGTGCCAGCAGCCCCATTGAGGAAAAACTGTTTTTT
CASSPIEEKLFF
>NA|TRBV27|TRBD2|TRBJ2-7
TGTGCCAGCAGTTACGGTAGCGGGAGTTTCTACGAGCAGTACTTC
CASSYGSGSFYEQYF
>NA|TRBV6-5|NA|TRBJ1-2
TGTGCCAGCAGTAGACAGCGAGGTAACTATGGCTACACCTTC
CASSRQRGNYGYTF
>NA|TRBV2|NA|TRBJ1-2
TGTGCCAGCAGTAAAGGGGTTTTACAGGGTTCCTATGGCTACACCTTC
CASSKGVLQGSYGYTF
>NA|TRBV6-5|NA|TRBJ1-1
TGTGCCAGCAGTTCCCTCCCCGGCGACACTGAAGCTTTCTTT
CASSSLPGDTEAFF
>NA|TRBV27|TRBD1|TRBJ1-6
TGTGCCAGCAGCCGGACAGGGGGTGAAGTTAATTCACCCCTCCACTTT
CASSRTGGEVNSPLHF
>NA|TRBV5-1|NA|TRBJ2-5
TGCGCCAGCAGTCGAACAACAGGGAGAGAGACCCAGTACTTC
CASSRTTGRETQYF
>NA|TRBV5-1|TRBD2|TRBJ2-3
TGCGCCAGCAGCTGGGGACTAGCGGGACGAAGGCTTGATACGCAGTATTTT
CASSWGLAGRRLDTQYF
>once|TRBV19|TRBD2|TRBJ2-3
TGTGCCAGTGGGACTAGCGGGAGGCTCGAGACAGATACGCAGTATTTT
CASGTSGRLETDTQYF
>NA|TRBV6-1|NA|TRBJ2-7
TGTGCCAGCAGTGAAAACGGGAACAGCCGATTTGGGGAGCAGTACTTC
CASSENGNSRFGEQYF
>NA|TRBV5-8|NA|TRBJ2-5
TGTGCCAGCAGCTGGGCGACACTACCGGGGGAAGAGACCCAGTACTTC
CASSWATLPGEETQYF
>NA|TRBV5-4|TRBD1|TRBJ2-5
TGTGCCAGCAGCCCTGGGACAGCTCAAGAGACCCAGTACTTC
CASSPGTAQETQYF
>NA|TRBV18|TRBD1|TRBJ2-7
TGTGCCAGCTCACCTAGGCCCCCGGGACAGGGTTCCTACGAGCAGTACTTC
CASSPRPPGQGSYEQYF
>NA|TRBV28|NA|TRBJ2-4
TGTGCCAGCACCCTTACAGGGTCGGCCAAAAACATTCAGTACTTC
CASTLTGSAKNIQYF
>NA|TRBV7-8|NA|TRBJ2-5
TGTGCCAGCAGCAAAAACAGGGTTGAAGAGACCCAGTACTTC
CASSKNRVEETQYF
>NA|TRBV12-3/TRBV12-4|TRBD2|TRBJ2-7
TGTGCCAGCAGTCTAGCGGGGTTCCACGAGCAGTACTTC
CASSLAGFHEQYF
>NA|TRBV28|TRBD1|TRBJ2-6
TGTGCCAGCAGTCCACCAGGGGGTGGTGGGGCCAACGTCCTGACTTTC
CASSPPGGGGANVLTF
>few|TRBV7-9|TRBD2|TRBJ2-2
TGTGCCAGCAGCTTAAGGGGACTAGCGCCCGGGGAGCTGTTTTTT
CASSLRGLAPGELFF
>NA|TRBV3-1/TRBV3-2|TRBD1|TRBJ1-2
TGTGCCAGCAGCCAGACAGGGAACTATGGCTACACCTTC
CASSQTGNYGYTF
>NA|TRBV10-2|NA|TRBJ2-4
TGCGCCAGCAGTGAGGAGTTAGGTAAAAACATTCAGTACTTC
CASSEELGKNIQYF
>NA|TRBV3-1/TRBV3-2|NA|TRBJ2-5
TGTGCCAGCAGCCAAGGGCTAGCGGAGACCCAGTACTTC
CASSQGLAETQYF
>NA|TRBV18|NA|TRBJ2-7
TGTGCCAGCTCACCGAGGCTCCTATACGAGCAGTACTTC
CASSPRLLYEQYF
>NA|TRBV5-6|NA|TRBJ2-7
TGTGCCAGCAGCTTGGGGAGTTTGGGACATACCTACGAGCAGTACTTC
CASSLGSLGHTYEQYF
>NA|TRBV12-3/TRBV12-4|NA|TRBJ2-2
TGTGCCAGCAGGCAAGCTAACACCGGGGAGCTGTTTTTT
CASRQANTGELFF
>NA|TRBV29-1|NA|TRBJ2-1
TGCAGCGTTGAAGGTGGAGGTCCCCCCCCCGAGCAGTTCTTC
CSVEGGGPPPEQFF
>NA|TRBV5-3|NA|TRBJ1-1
TGTGCCAGAAGCTTGGGTGACTATAACACTGAAGCTTTCTTT
CARSLGDYNTEAFF
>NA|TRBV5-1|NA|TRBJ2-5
TGCGCCAGCAGCTTTACAGGTCAAGAGACCCAGTACTTC
CASSFTGQETQYF
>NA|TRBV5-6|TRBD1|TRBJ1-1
TGTGCCAGCAGTCCACCCGGGACAGTTGGCACTGAAGCTTTCTTT
CASSPPGTVGTEAFF
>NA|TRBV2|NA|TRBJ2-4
TGTGCCAGCAGTAGACAGGATATTCAGTACTTC
CASSRQDIQYF
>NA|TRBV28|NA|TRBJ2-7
TGTGCCACCGATGTGCGGGGTTGGTCCTACGAGCAGTACTTC
CATDVRGWSYEQYF
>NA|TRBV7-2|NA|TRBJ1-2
TGTGCCAGCAGCTTAGCGGGTGGGGCAGGGGCCTATGGCTACACCTTC
CASSLAGGAGAYGYTF
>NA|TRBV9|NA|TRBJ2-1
TGTGCCAGCAGCGCTCGCGATGAGCAGTTCTTC
CASSARDEQFF
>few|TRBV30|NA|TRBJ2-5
TGTGCCTGGAGTCCCCAGGGGGGTGGGCAGACCCAGTACTTC
CAWSPQGGGQTQYF
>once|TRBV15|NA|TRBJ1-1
TGTGCCACCAGCAGAGTCGAGGGCAGGGTCGAGAAAACTGAAGCTTTCTTT
CATSRVEGRVEKTEAFF
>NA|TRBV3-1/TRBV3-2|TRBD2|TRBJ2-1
TGTGCCAGCAGCCAAGAGCTAGCGGGAGGGCTTTTGGGTGAGCAGTTCTTC
CASSQELAGGLLGEQFF
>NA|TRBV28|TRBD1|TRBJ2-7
TGTGCCAGCAGTTGGACAGGCCCCTACGAGCAGTACTTC
CASSWTGPYEQYF
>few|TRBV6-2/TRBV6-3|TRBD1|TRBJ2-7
TGTGCCAGCAGTTATACGGTGGGACAGGGGAGCTCCTACGAGCAGTACTTC
CASSYTVGQGSSYEQYF
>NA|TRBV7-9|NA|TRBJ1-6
TGTGCCAGCAGCGAGTTGGGTAATTCACCCCTCCACTTT
CASSELGNSPLHF
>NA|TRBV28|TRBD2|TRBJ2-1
TGTGCCAGCAGTTTGTCACTAGCGGGAGTTGAGCAGTTCTTC
CASSLSLAGVEQFF
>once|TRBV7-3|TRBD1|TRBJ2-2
TGTGCCAGCAGCTCCGGGACAGGGGCGGGTGTAGGGGAGCTGTTTTTT
CASSSGTGAGVGELFF
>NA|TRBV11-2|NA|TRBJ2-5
TGTGCCAGCAGCTTAGGATCGGAGACCCAGTACTTC
CASSLGSETQYF
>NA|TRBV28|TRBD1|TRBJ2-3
TGTGCCAGCCACCGCCGGGACAGGGTGACAGATACGCAGTATTTT
CASHRRDRVTDTQYF
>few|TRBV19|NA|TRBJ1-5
TGTGCCAGTAGTATAGGGTACAGGGAGCCCCAGCATTTT
CASSIGYREPQHF
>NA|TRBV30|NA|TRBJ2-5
TGTGCCTGGAGTGTTCGACTGGCGACCCAGTACTTC
CAWSVRLATQYF
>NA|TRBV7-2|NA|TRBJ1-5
TGTGCCAGCAGCTTAGCCAGGGGTCAGCCCCAGCATTTT
CASSLARGQPQHF
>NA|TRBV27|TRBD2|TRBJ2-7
TGTGCCAGCAGCCAAGCGGGACTAGCGGGAGGGGGCGAGCAGTACTTC
CASSQAGLAGGGEQYF
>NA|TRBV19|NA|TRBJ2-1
TGTGCCAGTAGTATAGGTAAGCCTGTTAATGAGCAGTTCTTC
CASSIGKPVNEQFF
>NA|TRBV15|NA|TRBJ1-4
TGTGCCACCAGCAGAGACCAAAATGAAAAACTGTTTTTT
CATSRDQNEKLFF
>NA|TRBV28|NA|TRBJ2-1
TGTGCCAGCAGTCCCCATGATGAGCAGTTCTTC
CASSPHDEQFF
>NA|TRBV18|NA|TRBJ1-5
TGTGCCAGCTCACCCGATTGGGGGTCCGGTCAGCCCCAGCATTTT
CASSPDWGSGQPQHF
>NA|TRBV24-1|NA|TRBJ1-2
TGTGCCACCAGTGATTTCTCGGAGAGTGGCTACACCTTC
CATSDFSESGYTF
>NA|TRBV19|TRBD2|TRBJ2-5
TGTGCCAGTAGTATAGGAGGGACTAGCGGGAGGAAGACCCAGTACTTC
CASSIGGTSGRKTQYF
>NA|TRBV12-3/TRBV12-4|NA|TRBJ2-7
TGTGCCAGCAGTCCCTGGAGGGGCCACGAGCAGTACTTC
CASSPWRGHEQYF
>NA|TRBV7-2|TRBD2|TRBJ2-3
TGTGCCAGCAGCTCAACTAGCGGGAGAACAGATACGCAGTATTTT
CASSSTSGRTDTQYF
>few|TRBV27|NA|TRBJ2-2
TGTGCCAGCAGTTCCGGGGGGCGGGGCGGGGAGCTGTTTTTT
CASSSGGRGGELFF